These T cell receptor beta chains were read from a single sample in a study of CD8+ T cells in alopecia areata. Assay: immunoSEQ multiplex PCR; the TCRdb copy retains only in-frame clones and omits some. The data contain around 150,000 clones, about two thirds of them singletons. The specimen was CD4+ T cells sorted from blood, collected at week 4, from a patient treated with tofacitinib. The receptors here all came from a human donor with alopecia areata. The CDR3 runs from the conserved cysteine through the conserved F or W. The listing skips clone size in some rows; elsewhere it reads once, few, many or a size class.

v_gene: TRBV29-1
abundance: .
CDR3aa: CSIRQGGYNEQFF

v_gene: TRBV9
abundance: .
CDR3aa: CASSVSGGPEAFF

v_gene: TRBV6-6
abundance: .
CDR3aa: CASRQRLAAGETQYF

v_gene: TRBV30
abundance: .
CDR3aa: CAWSGGPLRPQHF

v_gene: TRBV7-9
abundance: .
CDR3aa: CASSFFKGQQETQYF

v_gene: TRBV5-1
abundance: .
CDR3aa: CASSSGDYLSYEQYF

v_gene: TRBV30
abundance: .
CDR3aa: CAWSGTSYNEQFF

v_gene: TRBV29-1
abundance: .
CDR3aa: CSAEDTGSNEKLFF

v_gene: TRBV7-2
abundance: .
CDR3aa: CASSALWTGVMSDTQYF

v_gene: TRBV4-1
abundance: .
CDR3aa: CASSRASGGANEQFF

v_gene: TRBV6-5
abundance: .
CDR3aa: CASSQTPGGDTQYF

v_gene: TRBV30
abundance: .
CDR3aa: CAWSVWGSPGVAEAFF

v_gene: TRBV7-9
abundance: .
CDR3aa: CASSRTVEAFF

v_gene: TRBV30
abundance: .
CDR3aa: CAWSAGNGETQYF

v_gene: TRBV4-1
abundance: few
CDR3aa: CASRPGLGATDTQYF

v_gene: TRBV5-4
abundance: .
CDR3aa: CASSLGLQGIVGETQYF

v_gene: TRBV30
abundance: .
CDR3aa: CAWTLQGYEQYF

v_gene: TRBV25-1
abundance: few
CDR3aa: CASRPGGENSPLHF

v_gene: TRBV13
abundance: .
CDR3aa: CASSAGLIEQFF

v_gene: TRBV2
abundance: .
CDR3aa: CASTDRAGGWGYTF

v_gene: TRBV29-1
abundance: .
CDR3aa: CSVRPGQSNTEAFF

v_gene: TRBV2
abundance: .
CDR3aa: CASSASIGPPYGYTF

v_gene: TRBV4-3
abundance: .
CDR3aa: CASSQEGGGELFF

v_gene: TRBV5-1
abundance: few
CDR3aa: CASNPDRTYEQYF

v_gene: TRBV12-5
abundance: .
CDR3aa: CASGLGQLDTGELFF

v_gene: TRBV13
abundance: .
CDR3aa: CASSKTESSYNEQFF

v_gene: TRBV4-2
abundance: .
CDR3aa: CASSQQGWENYEQYF

v_gene: TRBV30
abundance: .
CDR3aa: CAWTRVNTEAFF

v_gene: TRBV5-1
abundance: .
CDR3aa: CASSSIHTANTGELFF

v_gene: TRBV7-9
abundance: .
CDR3aa: CASSPWSARDQPQHF

v_gene: TRBV29-1
abundance: .
CDR3aa: CSGGESYEQYF

v_gene: TRBV29-1
abundance: .
CDR3aa: CSASSRSKGYTF

v_gene: TRBV4-1
abundance: .
CDR3aa: CASSGAPRVGTDTQYF

v_gene: TRBV7-2
abundance: .
CDR3aa: CASSFSAEKSPLHF

v_gene: TRBV7-2
abundance: few
CDR3aa: CASSMDRGVTDTQYF

v_gene: TRBV10-2
abundance: .
CDR3aa: CASSESVGILTHPQHF

v_gene: TRBV5-1
abundance: few
CDR3aa: CASSGTGNRGYTF

v_gene: TRBV29-1
abundance: few
CDR3aa: CSVDRGGYTF

v_gene: TRBV30
abundance: .
CDR3aa: CAWSEGGQVNEKLFF

v_gene: TRBV27
abundance: .
CDR3aa: CASSRYRVHQPQHF

v_gene: TRBV5-1
abundance: few
CDR3aa: CASSLSPSTDTQYF

v_gene: TRBV9
abundance: .
CDR3aa: CASSVGPNTGELFF

v_gene: TRBV4-1
abundance: few
CDR3aa: CASSLLFRGAETQYF

v_gene: TRBV9
abundance: .
CDR3aa: CASSVEGYEQFF

v_gene: TRBV19
abundance: .
CDR3aa: CASSTGATGELFF

v_gene: TRBV30
abundance: .
CDR3aa: CAWSDRGGSPLHF

v_gene: TRBV4-1
abundance: few
CDR3aa: CASSSDRVNNQPQHF

v_gene: TRBV29-1
abundance: .
CDR3aa: CSVDLLSTDTQYF

v_gene: TRBV29-1
abundance: .
CDR3aa: CSVDTGGTGELFF

v_gene: TRBV6-5
abundance: .
CDR3aa: CASRQLAGRTDTQYF

v_gene: TRBV29-1
abundance: .
CDR3aa: CSAAQGEYGYTF

v_gene: TRBV27
abundance: .
CDR3aa: CASSSLWGQGSTEAFF